The next 10 T cell receptor beta chains were all read from a single sample in a study of shared clonotypes between healthy human individuals. Naive CD8 cells lacked CD45RO and underwent positive selection for CCR7, leaving out terminally differentiated effector memory CD45RA+ cells. Using immunoSEQ multiplex PCR, the repertoire was profiled, and TCRdb retains in-frame clones only, with some absent. The data contain about 2,100,000 clones, about 92% of them singletons. Sequencing input: naive CD8+ T cells from PBMCs. The receptors stem from a man between 18 and 29 years old in good health. Some clones in this sample may be carry-over from other donors' samples.

The V gene is TRBV28, the J gene TRBJ2-1; 9 nucleotides align to TRBD1. Trimming cost V 6 bases and J 2 bases; bases outside gene matches: 2. The CDR3 extends over 14 amino acids. Per germline, CDR1 MDHEN and CDR2 SYDVKM. The CDR3 spells CASRDRGPYNEQFF. The CDR3 DNA reads TGTGCCAGCAGGGACAGGGGTCCCTACAATGAGCAGTTCTTC.

This rearrangement joins TRBV29-1 to TRBJ2-1; TRBD2 aligns across 8 bases. Germline assignment: CDR1 SQVTM and CDR2 ANQGSEA. This CDR3 spans 14 amino acids. The CDR3 protein is CSDSGRGSYNEQFF. CDR3 DNA: TGCAGTGACAGCGGGAGAGGTTCCTACAATGAGCAGTTCTTC.

This chain uses TRBV29-1 with TRBJ2-1; 12 nucleotides align to TRBD2. This CDR3 has 13 residues. V lost 5 bases and J lost 10; bases outside the gene matches: 6. CDR1 is SQVTM, CDR2 ANQGSEA, per germline. The DNA for the CDR3 is TGCAGCGTTCTAGCGGGAGGGTACAGCGAGCAGTTCTTC. Translation gives CSVLAGGYSEQFF.

The chain links TRBV6-4 to TRBJ2-5; 11 bases line up with TRBD2. CDR1 is MRHNA and CDR2 is SNTAGT in the germline V gene. The CDR3 length is 14 residues. Trimming took 3 bases from V and 3 from J; bases not matched to a gene: 0. The CDR3 DNA sequence: TGTGCCAGCAGTGAACTAGCGGGAGAAGAGACCCAGTACTTC. This translates into CASSELAGEETQYF.

This chain links TRBV15 with TRBJ2-2; D might be TRBD1 (5 bases). The germline V gene has CDR1 LNHNV and CDR2 YYDKDF (reference sequence). Trimming removed 11 bases at V and 3 bases at J, with 13 bases between. There are 13 residues in the CDR3. The CDR3 DNA is TGTGCCCTAAGGGGCGCGTACACCGGGGAGCTGTTTTTT. Translated, it gives CALRGAYTGELFF.

The chain links TRBV19 to TRBJ2-4; 11 bases are a match to TRBD1. This CDR3 has 15 amino acids. The J segment lost 7 bases and the V segment lost 2 bases, leaving 4 bases of the junction unmatched. Germline CDR1 and CDR2: LNHDA and SQIVND (reference sequence). CDR3 sequence reads: CASSIIRDRGNIQYF. In nucleotides, the CDR3 is TGTGCCAGTAGTATAATCCGGGACAGGGGGAACATTCAGTACTTC.

The gene calls are TRBV5-1 and TRBJ2-1, with 10 nucleotides matching TRBD2. J was trimmed by 9 bases and V by 4 bases; bases with no gene match: 10. Germline CDR1 is SGHRS and CDR2 is YFSETQ. The CDR3 runs 15 residues. CDR3 in DNA: TGCGCCAGCAGCGTGAGCGGGAGGGAAGCGGGTGAGCAGTTCTTC. Encoded protein: CASSVSGREAGEQFF.

This chain joins TRBV15 and TRBJ2-1; 7 bases line up with TRBD1. CDR3 length equals 14 residues. Germline assignment: CDR1 LNHNV and CDR2 YYDKDF (reference sequence). V was clipped by 5 bases and J by 6 bases; unmatched bases: 7. This chain's CDR3 is CATSEDRVGNEQFF. The DNA of the CDR3 is TGTGCCACCAGCGAAGACAGGGTCGGCAATGAGCAGTTCTTC.

The CDR3 DNA reads TGTGCCAGTAGGGACACTAGCGGGAGGTGGGAGACCCAGTACTTC. Translating gives CASRDTSGRWETQYF. The rearrangement joins TRBV19 to TRBJ2-5; 12 nucleotides agree with TRBD2. This CDR3 has 15 residues. CDR1 LNHDA and CDR2 SQIVND come from the germline V gene (reference sequence). J lost 5 bases, V lost 6 bases, and 7 bases had no gene match.

The gene calls are TRBV25-1 and TRBJ1-2, with D unclear. V dropped 1 base and J dropped 5 bases, with 11 bases sitting between them. This CDR3 comprises 14 residues. Germline values: CDR1 MGHDK, CDR2 SYGVNS. The CDR3 nucleotides are TGTGCCAGCAGTGAATTTGATCCCCGGTATGGCTACACCTTC. Protein sequence: CASSEFDPRYGYTF.